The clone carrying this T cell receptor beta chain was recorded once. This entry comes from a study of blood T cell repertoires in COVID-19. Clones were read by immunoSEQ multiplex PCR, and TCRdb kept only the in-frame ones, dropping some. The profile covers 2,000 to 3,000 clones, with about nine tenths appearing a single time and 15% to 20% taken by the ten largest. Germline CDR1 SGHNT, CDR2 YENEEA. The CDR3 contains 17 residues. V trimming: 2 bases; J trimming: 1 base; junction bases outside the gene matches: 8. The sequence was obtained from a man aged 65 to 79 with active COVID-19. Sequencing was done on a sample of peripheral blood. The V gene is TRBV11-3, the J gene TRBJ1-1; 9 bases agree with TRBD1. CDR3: CASSLSAGTGTNTEAFF. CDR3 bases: TGTGCCAGCAGCTTATCTGCAGGGACAGGGACGAACACTGAAGCTTTCTTT.